These 12 T cell receptor beta chains came from one sample sequenced in a study of blood T cell repertoires in COVID-19. Sequencing was performed with immunoSEQ multiplex PCR; in TCRdb, only in-frame clones are kept and a portion is missing. The repertoire holds a few hundred thousand clones, over 80% seen once, with over 3.5% in the top ten. The sequencing input was peripheral blood. The receptors come from a woman aged 45 to 65 with active or convalescent COVID-19.

This clone occurred many times. The rearrangement uses TRBV7-9 and TRBJ1-2; a possible D gene is TRBD1 (5 bases). Germline V lookup: CDR1 SEHNR, CDR2 FQNEAQ (reference sequence). Trimming cost V 5 bases and J 8 bases, with 24 bases left between them. This CDR3 spans 16 amino acids. CDR3: CASSTRDAAPSDGYTF. The CDR3 coding sequence is TGTGCCAGCAGCACGCGGGACGCCGCACCTTCCGACGGCTACACCTTC.

The V gene is TRBV19, the J gene TRBJ2-7; 9 bases map to TRBD2. Trimming removed 1 base from V and 2 bases from J; junction bases left unmatched: 6. This CDR3 comprises 16 residues. Germline CDR1 reads LNHDA; CDR2 reads SQIVND (reference sequence). CDR3 nucleotides: TGTGCCAGTAGTATAGGGTCCGCTAGCGGGGCCTACGAGCAGTACTTC. This codes for CASSIGSASGAYEQYF.

This chain links TRBV28 with TRBJ2-7; 10 positions agree with TRBD1. This CDR3 contains 14 residues. Germline CDR1 is MDHEN and CDR2 is SYDVKM. J was trimmed by 4 bases and V by 2 bases; bases with no gene match: 2. CDR3 protein: CASSLPGQGYEQYF. For the CDR3, the DNA is TGTGCCAGCAGTTTACCGGGACAGGGGTACGAGCAGTACTTC.

The sample holds one count of this clone. The chain uses TRBV27 and TRBJ1-2; a weak D match, TRBD1 (6 bases). The CDR3 is made up of 16 amino acids. Trimming stripped 0 bases from V and 2 bases from J, with 13 bases between. Per germline, CDR1 MNHEY and CDR2 SMNVEV (reference sequence). The CDR3 nucleotides read TGTGCCAGCAGTTTATCCGCCCGAGGGGGAAACTATGGCTACACCTTC. Encoded protein: CASSLSARGGNYGYTF.

The V and J genes are TRBV6-2 or TRBV6-3 and TRBJ1-5, with D perhaps matching TRBD1 (6 bases). CDR3 size: 21 residues. Germline CDR1 MNHEY, CDR2 SVGEGT. Trimming cost V 0 bases and J 6 bases, with 30 bases left between them. For the CDR3, the DNA is TGTGCCAGCAGTTACTCGAGATCGGGGGCGCTCGGGAGGTCGGGGGCTCAGCCCCAGCATTTT. Translation: CASSYSRSGALGRSGAQPQHF.

V is TRBV12-3 or TRBV12-4 and J is TRBJ1-2; unclear D gene. V was cut by 6 bases and J by 7 bases, with 15 bases left in between. The CDR3 covers 13 residues. The CDR3 sequence is CASSPTRHRGYTF. The CDR3, as DNA: TGTGCCAGCAGCCCCACCCGACACCGTGGCTACACCTTC.

The chain combines TRBV19 with TRBJ2-7; the D is unclear. This CDR3 has 14 residues. With 0 bases removed from V and 3 bases from J, the gap between germline ends came to 9 bases. CDR1 is LNHDA and CDR2 is SQIVND in the germline V gene (reference sequence). CDR3 sequence: CASSIEPGNYEQYF. The CDR3 region has the DNA TGTGCCAGTAGTATAGAGCCAGGAAACTACGAGCAGTACTTC.

The rearrangement uses TRBV28 and TRBJ1-6, with 8 bases lining up with TRBD1. The germline CDR1 and CDR2 sequences are MDHEN and SYDVKM. V trimming: 6 bases; J trimming: 3 bases; junction bases outside the gene matches: 13. The CDR3 contains 18 residues. Written as DNA, the CDR3 is TGTGCCAGCAGGGGCGGAGGCAGGGGGCTTCTCTATAATTCACCCCTCCACTTT. It is translated as CASRGGGRGLLYNSPLHF.

This chain links TRBV5-6 with TRBJ2-7, with D perhaps TRBD1 (6 bases). Looked up from germline, CDR1 is SGHDT and CDR2 is YYEEEE. This CDR3 spans 13 amino acids. Trimming removed 1 base from V and 1 base from J, with 6 bases in between. The CDR3 is CASSLTGSYEQYF. In DNA form, the CDR3 reads TGTGCCAGCAGCTTGACAGGGTCCTACGAGCAGTACTTC. The entire variable domain, with the rest obtained from reference TRBV5-6 and TRBJ2-7, is as follows: DAGVTQSPTHLIKTRGQQVTLRCSPKSGHDTVSWYQQALGQGPQFIFQYYEEEERQRGNFPDRFSGHQFPNYSSELNVNALLLGDSALYLCASSLTGSYEQYFGPGTRLTVT.

There are a few counts of this clone. V and J are TRBV5-1 and TRBJ2-5; 8 bases are shared with TRBD2. This CDR3 has 15 residues. The ends lost 0 bases at V and 5 bases at J; junction bases unmatched: 6. CDR1 is SGHRS, CDR2 YFSETQ, per germline. The CDR3 protein is CASSLVGTRSETQYF. The CDR3 DNA reads TGCGCCAGCAGCTTGGTTGGGACTAGGTCGGAGACCCAGTACTTC.

The V gene is TRBV27, the J gene TRBJ1-2; D is undetermined. Trimming took off 6 bases at V and 4 bases at J, with 12 bases between the two ends. Germline CDR1 is MNHEY and CDR2 is SMNVEV (reference sequence). The CDR3 is 13 residues long. The CDR3 region is CASRSGEAYGYTF. The DNA of the CDR3 is TGTGCCAGCAGGTCCGGAGAAGCCTATGGCTACACCTTC.

V and J are TRBV7-9 and TRBJ2-7; 10 bases fit TRBD2. The germline CDR1 and CDR2 sequences are SEHNR and FQNEAQ (reference sequence). The length of the CDR3 is 14 residues. The J segment lost 9 bases and the V segment lost 2 bases, leaving 7 bases of the junction unmatched. CDR3 sequence: CASSLLTSGIRQYF. The CDR3 coding sequence is TGTGCCAGCAGCTTACTTACTAGCGGGATAAGGCAGTACTTC.